What follows describes a single T cell receptor (beta chain). No antigen is known for it. This entry comes from a study of radiotherapy plus CTLA-4 blockade in lung cancer. Enrolled patients, whose metastatic non-small-cell lung cancer was chemo-refractory, received focal radiation plus CTLA-4 blockade with ipilimumab. After removal of 5 bases from V and 5 bases from J, the junction contained 15 bases not matched to a gene. The CDR3 extends over 17 amino acids. Germline CDR1 is SGHVS and CDR2 is FQNEAQ. Broader study findings: Blood TCR clones of tumor origin expanded after radiotherapy plus ipilimumab.

Repertoires were generated with immunoSEQ multiplex PCR, while TCRdb's copy carries only in-frame clones and drops some. Here the sample spans roughly 100,000 clones, approximately 81% being singletons. Sequencing was performed on peripheral blood, taken from a patient treated with radiotherapy plus ipilimumab. The chain couples TRBV7-8 to TRBJ2-5; TRBD1 matches 9 bases. This TCR derives from a human donor with non-small cell lung cancer that progressed on radiotherapy plus ipilimumab. Some clones in this sample may be carry-over from other donors' samples. For the CDR3, the DNA is TGTGCCAGCAGCACACGACTAGGGACAGGGCGGTGGGAGACCCAGTACTTC. Its protein product is CASSTRLGTGRWETQYF.